Here is one TCR beta chain with its context. In its sample, this clonotype was seen a few times. Its recognized antigen is unknown. No much larger clone exists at a distance of one base, and base qualities are not known. The data belong to a study of massively parallel sequencing of T cell beta chains (dated by TCRdb to the late 2000s). Looking at the study overall: Using 5'-RACE, Illumina short-read sequencing and a dedicated short-read assembly strategy, the study profiled the diversity of human TCR beta CDR3 in peripheral blood.

Here is what the overall study found, with its caveats: Among 30,000 to 35,000 distinct clonotypes, single-copy clonotypes made up approximately 66% of clonotypes but only around 20% of assemblies. Since the RNA was pooled from many donors, the results capture clonotype abundance averaged across the population rather than the repertoire of any individual. A unique TRBV gene could be assigned to only about 23,000 (approximately 67%) of the clonotypes. Preferential PCR amplification of some TRBV and TRBJ sequences may have skewed the reported gene usage frequencies. CDR3 beta lengths ranging from 21 to 81 nucleotides were observed, with a peak at 45 nucleotides. A single sequence read supported most clonotypes (about three fifths of the roughly 30,000), and this single-read support could in principle inflate apparent diversity. In subsampling, clonotype counts increased linearly with read number, which indicated that sequencing depth was far from saturation.

All donors in the pool were aged roughly 18 to 40 years, and the pool included several hundred males and over 150 females. Peripheral leukocyte polyA+ RNA was isolated from 150 to 200 liters of pooled peripheral blood. The starting material was a commercial mRNA preparation from normal human peripheral blood leukocytes pooled from roughly 500 individuals. Sequencing relied on an Illumina Genome Analyzer II. A RACE product of about 520 bp was obtained after two rounds of nested PCR with TRBC1/TRBC2-specific primers and was gel-purified. First-strand cDNA was made with a TRBC-specific primer plus a template-switching oligonucleotide, which provided a 5' anchor for RACE. The RACE amplicon was too long for direct short-read sequencing, so it was concatemerized by ligation and sheared by sonication. PAGE was used to isolate a size fraction of 100 to 300 bp, and that fraction then underwent shotgun sequencing on the Illumina platform. In separate runs on an Illumina GAII, sequencing yielded 18.8 million 36-nt reads and 21.7 million 50-nt single-end reads. In the paper's pipeline: iSSAKE, run with parameters -m 15, -o 2 and -r 0.7, was used to assemble the pooled 41 million or so reads. Reads aligning to the ends of Ensembl TRBV gene predictions that carried unmatched junctional bases were used to seed de novo CDR3 beta assemblies. Clonotype abundance was estimated from the count of matching assembled contigs rather than from raw read depth. Of the assembled clonotypes, about 2,100 (roughly 5.9%) were found to have in-frame stop codons and were removed, so that approximately 35,000 productive clonotypes were retained. Of the 250 to 300 unique TCR sequences obtained by Sanger sequencing of cloned RACE products, roughly 71% were also present in the Illumina assembly. TCRdb reworked the public reads: Q25 trimming with fastp, MiXCR clone assembly, productive beta chains retained. Duplicate CDR3 protein sequences are folded into a single record with the most common DNA and genes. It is TCRdb's table, rather than the study itself, that gives the V and J calls and clone size. The sample includes a few thousand distinct CDR3 sequences, with around 40% observed a single time. The ten largest make up under 3% of the sample.

This TCR came from a pool of human donors in good health; the sample was commercial RNA pooled from many donors. Sequencing input: commercial RNA from peripheral blood pooled from many donors.

For the CDR3, the sequence is CSARETSGSTGTQYF. The nucleotides read TGCAGTGCTAGAGAAACTAGCGGGAGCACGGGTACGCAGTATTTT. The chain is assembled from TRBV20-1 and TRBJ2-3, and 11 junction bases match TRBD2. Taken from the germline V gene (reference sequence), the CDR1 and CDR2 loops are DFQATT and SNEGSKA. At the junction V is shortened by 0 bases and J by 8 bases; bases outside the gene matches: 7. The CDR3 measures 15 amino acids from cysteine to phenylalanine. The DNA shown is the 45-base CDR3, in frame from base 1.